This T cell receptor beta chain comes out of a study of blood T cell repertoires in COVID-19. In the study's own analysis: Estimated nucleated cell counts came from reference gene primer amplification. Profiling relied on immunoSEQ multiplex PCR, and the TCRdb table lists in-frame clones only, not all of them. The V and J calls and clone size come from that table; D and trimming were worked out from the DNA. In the table there are some 240,000 clones, about nine tenths of which are singletons. CDR3 size: 15 residues. Germline loops: CDR1 SGHRS, CDR2 YFSETQ. V dropped 2 bases and J dropped 7 bases, with 16 bases sitting between them.

The sample was peripheral blood. The sequence came from a man between 60 and 75 years old who had recovered from COVID-19. V and J are TRBV5-1 and TRBJ2-4; D possibly corresponds to TRBD2 (6 bases). CDR3 sequence (DNA): TGCGCCAGCAGCTTATCGGGGGACGAATGGAACATTCAGTACTTC. Translated, it gives CASSLSGDEWNIQYF. Full variable domain (remainder filled in from reference TRBV5-1 and TRBJ2-4): KAGVTQTPRYLIKTRGQQVTLSCSPISGHRSVSWYQQTPGQGLQFLFEYFSETQRNKGNFPGRFSGRQFSNSRSEMNVSTLELGDSALYLCASSLSGDEWNIQYFGAGTRLSVL.